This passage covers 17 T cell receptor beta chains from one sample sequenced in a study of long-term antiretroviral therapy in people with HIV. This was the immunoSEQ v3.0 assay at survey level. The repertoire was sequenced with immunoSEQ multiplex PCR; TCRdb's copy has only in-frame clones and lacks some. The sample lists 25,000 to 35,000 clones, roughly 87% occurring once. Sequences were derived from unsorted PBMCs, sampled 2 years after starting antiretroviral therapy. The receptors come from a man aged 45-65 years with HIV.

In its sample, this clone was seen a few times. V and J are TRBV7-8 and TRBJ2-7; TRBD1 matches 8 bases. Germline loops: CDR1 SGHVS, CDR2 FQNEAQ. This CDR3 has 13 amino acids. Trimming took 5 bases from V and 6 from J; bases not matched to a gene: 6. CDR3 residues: CASSPGQGSEQYF. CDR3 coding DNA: TGTGCCAGCAGCCCAGGACAGGGCAGCGAGCAGTACTTC.

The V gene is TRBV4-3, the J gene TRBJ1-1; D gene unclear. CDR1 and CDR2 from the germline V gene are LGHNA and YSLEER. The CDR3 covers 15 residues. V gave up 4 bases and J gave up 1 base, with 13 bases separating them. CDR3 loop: CASSPSRGGNTEAFF. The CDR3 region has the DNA TGCGCCAGCAGCCCCAGTAGAGGAGGGAACACTGAAGCTTTCTTT.

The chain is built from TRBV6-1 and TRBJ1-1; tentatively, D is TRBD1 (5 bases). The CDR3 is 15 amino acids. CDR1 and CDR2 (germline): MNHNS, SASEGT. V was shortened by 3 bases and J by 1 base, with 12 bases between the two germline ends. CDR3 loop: CASSEGAGRNTEAFF. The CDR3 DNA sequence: TGTGCCAGCAGTGAGGGAGCAGGGAGGAACACTGAAGCTTTCTTT.

The CDR3 DNA sequence: TGTGCCAGCAGCTTGAACAGGGGGGACTATGGCTACACCTTC. It codes for CASSLNRGDYGYTF. The chain joins TRBV5-4 to TRBJ1-2; 8 nucleotides align to TRBD1. V was pared by 1 base and J by 3 bases, with 2 bases of the junction left unmatched. Germline loops: CDR1 SGHNT, CDR2 YYREEE (reference sequence). This CDR3 spans 14 amino acids.

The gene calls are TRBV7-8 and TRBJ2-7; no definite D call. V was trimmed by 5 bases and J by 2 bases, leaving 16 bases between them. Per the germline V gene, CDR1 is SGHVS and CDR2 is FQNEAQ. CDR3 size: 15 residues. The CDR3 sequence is CASSDGRTLAYEQYF. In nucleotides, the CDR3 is TGTGCCAGCAGCGATGGTCGGACCCTGGCCTACGAGCAGTACTTC.

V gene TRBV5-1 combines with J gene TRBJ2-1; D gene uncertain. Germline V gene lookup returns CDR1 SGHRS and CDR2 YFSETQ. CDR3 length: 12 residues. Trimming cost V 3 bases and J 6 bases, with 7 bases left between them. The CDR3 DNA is TGCGCCAGCAGCTGGATTACCAATGAGCAGTTCTTC. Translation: CASSWITNEQFF. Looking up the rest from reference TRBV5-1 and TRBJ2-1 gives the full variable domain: KAGVTQTPRYLIKTRGQQVTLSCSPISGHRSVSWYQQTPGQGLQFLFEYFSETQRNKGNFPGRFSGRQFSNSRSEMNVSTLELGDSALYLCASSWITNEQFFGPGTRLTVL.

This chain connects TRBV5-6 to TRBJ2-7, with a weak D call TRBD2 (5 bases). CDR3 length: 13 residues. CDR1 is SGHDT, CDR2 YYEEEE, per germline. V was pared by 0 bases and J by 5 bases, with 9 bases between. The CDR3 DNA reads TGTGCCAGCAGCTTGGCCGTCGGGGACGAGCAGTACTTC. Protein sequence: CASSLAVGDEQYF. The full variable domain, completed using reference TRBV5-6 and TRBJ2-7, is DAGVTQSPTHLIKTRGQQVTLRCSPKSGHDTVSWYQQALGQGPQFIFQYYEEEERQRGNFPDRFSGHQFPNYSSELNVNALLLGDSALYLCASSLAVGDEQYFGPGTRLTVT.

The CDR3 is CASGARGSYETQYF. The CDR3 DNA reads as TGCGCCTCAGGGGCTCGGGGGTCCTATGAGACCCAGTACTTC. The gene calls are TRBV5-1 and TRBJ2-5; possibly TRBD1 or TRBD2 for D (6 bases each). Germline V gives CDR1 SGHRS, CDR2 YFSETQ. V lost 10 bases and J 5 bases, leaving 21 bases between the germline ends. CDR3 size: 14 residues.

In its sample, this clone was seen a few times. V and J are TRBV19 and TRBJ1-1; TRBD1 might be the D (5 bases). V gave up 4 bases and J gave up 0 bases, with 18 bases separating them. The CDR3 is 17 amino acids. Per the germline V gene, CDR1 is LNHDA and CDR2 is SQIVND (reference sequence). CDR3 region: CASSNPGIIGMNTEAFF. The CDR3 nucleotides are TGTGCCAGTAGTAACCCAGGGATAATTGGCATGAACACTGAAGCTTTCTTT.

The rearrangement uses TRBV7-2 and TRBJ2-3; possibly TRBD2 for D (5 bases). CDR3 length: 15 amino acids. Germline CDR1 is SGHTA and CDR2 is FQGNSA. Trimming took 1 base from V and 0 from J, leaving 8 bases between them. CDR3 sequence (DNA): TGTGCCAGCAGCTTAGATCCGGGGAGCACAGATACGCAGTATTTT. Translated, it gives CASSLDPGSTDTQYF.

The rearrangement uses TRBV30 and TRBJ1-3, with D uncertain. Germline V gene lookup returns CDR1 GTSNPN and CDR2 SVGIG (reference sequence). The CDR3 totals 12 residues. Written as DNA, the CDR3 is TGTGGTAAACTTAGCTCTGGAAACACCATATATTTT. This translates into CGKLSSGNTIYF.

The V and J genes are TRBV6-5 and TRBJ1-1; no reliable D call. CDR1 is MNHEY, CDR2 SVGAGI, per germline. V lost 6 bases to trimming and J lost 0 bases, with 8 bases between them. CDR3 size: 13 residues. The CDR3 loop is CASRPNMNTEAFF. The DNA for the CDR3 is TGTGCCAGCAGGCCCAATATGAACACTGAAGCTTTCTTT.

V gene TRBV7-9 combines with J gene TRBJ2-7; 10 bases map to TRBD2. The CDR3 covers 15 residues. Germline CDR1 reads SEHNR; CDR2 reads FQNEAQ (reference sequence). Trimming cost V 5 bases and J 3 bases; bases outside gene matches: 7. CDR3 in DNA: TGTGCCAGCAGCCCGCCTAGCGGGAGTATCTACGAGCAGTACTTC. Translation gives CASSPPSGSIYEQYF.

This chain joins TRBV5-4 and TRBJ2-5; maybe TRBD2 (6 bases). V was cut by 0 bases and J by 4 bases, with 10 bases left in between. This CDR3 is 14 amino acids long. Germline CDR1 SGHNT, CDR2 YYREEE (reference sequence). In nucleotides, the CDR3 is TGTGCCAGCAGCTTGGTCGAGGGAGGAGAGACCCAGTACTTC. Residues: CASSLVEGGETQYF.

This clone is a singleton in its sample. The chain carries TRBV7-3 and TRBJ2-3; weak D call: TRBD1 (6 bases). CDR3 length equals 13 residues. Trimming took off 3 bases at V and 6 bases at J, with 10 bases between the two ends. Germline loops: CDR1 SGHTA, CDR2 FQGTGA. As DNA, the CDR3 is TGTGCCAGCAGCTTTGGGGGCCGGGATACGCAGTATTTT. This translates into CASSFGGRDTQYF.

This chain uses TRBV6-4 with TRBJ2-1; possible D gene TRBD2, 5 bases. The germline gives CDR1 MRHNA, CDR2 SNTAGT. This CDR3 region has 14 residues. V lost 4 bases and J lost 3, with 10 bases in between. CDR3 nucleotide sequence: TGTGCCAGCAGTGTAGGACTGGACTACAATGAGCAGTTCTTC. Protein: CASSVGLDYNEQFF.

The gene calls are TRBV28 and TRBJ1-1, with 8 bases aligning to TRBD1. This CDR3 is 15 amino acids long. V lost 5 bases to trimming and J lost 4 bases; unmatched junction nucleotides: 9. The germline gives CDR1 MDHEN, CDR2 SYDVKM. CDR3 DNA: TGTGCCAGCAGTATTTTACAGGGGGGAGGCACTGAAGCTTTCTTT. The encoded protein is CASSILQGGGTEAFF.